Given below is one T cell receptor beta chain in context. The CDR3 is made up of 13 amino acids. Trimming left V 0 bases short and J 4 bases short, with 5 bases between. Germline V CDR1 and CDR2: SGDLS, YYNGEE. This table comes from immunoSEQ multiplex PCR, and its TCRdb copy is limited to in-frame clones, with some not included. The sample lists 55,000 to 90,000 clones; about 89% were seen once. The sample is drawn from a study of blood T cell repertoires in COVID-19. The source material was peripheral blood. V usage is TRBV9 and J usage is TRBJ1-5; no reliable D call. This clonotype was sampled from a woman aged 55-70 years with acute or convalescent COVID-19. The CDR3 region is CASSVVRNQPQHF. In nucleotides, the CDR3 is TGTGCCAGCAGCGTAGTACGGAATCAGCCCCAGCATTTT. Drawing the rest from reference TRBV9 and TRBJ1-5, the complete variable domain is DSGVTQTPKHLITATGQRVTLRCSPRSGDLSVYWYQQSLDQGLQFLIQYYNGEERAKGNILERFSAQQFPDLHSELNLSSLELGDSALYFCASSVVRNQPQHFGDGTRLSIL.